This T cell receptor beta chain was obtained from a study of blood T cell repertoires in COVID-19. Across the whole study: Acute-phase and convalescent COVID-19 samples originated in the United States, Italy and Spain. PBMCs, B-cell-depleted T cells, or T cells provided the cDNA or gDNA that made up the material.

Germline CDR1 reads SGHVS; CDR2 reads FNYEAQ. The CDR3 is 15 residues long. Trimming shortened V by 1 base and J by 7 bases, and 13 bases separated the two germline ends. Authors' data handling: Amplification of reference gene primers provided the estimated nucleated cell counts. Sequencing used immunoSEQ multiplex PCR; TCRdb keeps in-frame clones, though not all of them. The D gene and trimming were derived from the DNA, and the V and J assignments and clone size from that table. The sample has over 130,000 clones, roughly 85% seen once. The chain is built from TRBV7-6 and TRBJ1-4; perhaps TRBD1 as D (6 bases). Sequencing was done on a sample of peripheral blood. The TCR comes from a man between 65 and 79 years old with acute or convalescent COVID-19. CDR3 region: CASSLDQGRSEKLFF. The DNA for the CDR3 is TGTGCCAGCAGCTTAGATCAGGGGAGAAGTGAAAAACTGTTTTTT. The full variable domain, in which reference TRBV7-6 and TRBJ1-4 provide the parts outside the CDR3, is GAGVSQSPRYKVTKRGQDVALRCDPISGHVSLYWYRQALGQGPEFLTYFNYEAQQDKSGLPNDRFSAERPEGSISTLTIQRTEQRDSAMYRCASSLDQGRSEKLFFGSGTQLSVL.